One sample yielded the 32 T cell receptor beta chains listed below, sequenced in a study of OX40 agonist ivuxolimab in advanced cancers. The data were produced by immunoSEQ multiplex PCR, yet TCRdb's version contains in-frame clones alone and is incomplete. The repertoire consists of 57,000 or so clones, with under 85% occurring once and the leading ten covering 3.4%. The sequencing used CD4+ or CD8+ T cells sorted from blood, collected in a trial of the OX40 agonist ivuxolimab. The receptors here all came from an adult with an advanced solid tumor such as melanoma, head and neck, liver or kidney cancer.

This rearrangement joins TRBV29-1 to TRBJ1-4; 8 bases agree with TRBD1. Trimming at V came to 6 bases and at J to 8 bases, leaving 5 bases not matched to a gene. CDR1 and CDR2 from the germline V gene are SQVTM and ANQGSEA. The CDR3 spans 12 residues. The CDR3 region is CSVDRGGEKLFF. The CDR3 DNA reads TGCAGCGTCGACAGGGGAGGCGAAAAACTGTTTTTT. Full variable domain (rest looked up from reference TRBV29-1 and TRBJ1-4): SAVISQKPSRDICQRGTSLTIQCQVDSQVTMMFWYRQQPGQSLTLIATANQGSEATYESGFVIDKFPISRPNLTFSTLTVSNMSPEDSSIYLCSVDRGGEKLFFGSGTQLSVL.

This clone was counted only a few times. The V and J genes are TRBV7-8 and TRBJ2-2, with D unclear. CDR3 size: 14 residues. Germline CDR1 and CDR2: SGHVS and FQNEAQ. Trimming removed 2 bases from V and 4 bases from J, with 8 bases in between. The CDR3: CASSLNRATGELFF. The CDR3 DNA is TGTGCCAGCAGCTTAAACCGGGCCACCGGGGAGCTGTTTTTT.

This clone occurred a few times. The chain employs TRBV11-3 and TRBJ2-5; TRBD2 matches at 9 bases. CDR3 size: 16 residues. Trimming cost V 3 bases and J 2 bases; bases outside gene matches: 7. From germline, CDR1 is SGHNT and CDR2 YENEEA. The CDR3 loop is CASSLDWRGGQETQYF. DNA of the CDR3: TGTGCCAGCAGCTTGGACTGGCGGGGGGGGCAAGAGACCCAGTACTTC.

The chain joins TRBV15 to TRBJ1-5; D is unresolved. The germline V gene has CDR1 LNHNV and CDR2 YYDKDF (reference sequence). V gave up 1 base and J gave up 1 base, with 11 bases separating them. The CDR3 covers 16 residues. In DNA form, the CDR3 reads TGTGCCACCAGCAGAGTGGGCGTAACGAGCAATCAGCCCCAGCATTTT. It specifies CATSRVGVTSNQPQHF.

J is TRBJ2-3 and V is TRBV7-8; D remains ambiguous. The length of the CDR3 is 17 residues. Per the germline V gene, CDR1 is SGHVS and CDR2 is FQNEAQ. The germline V and J ends were trimmed by 5 bases and 0 bases, with 18 bases remaining between them. The CDR3 nucleotides read TGTGCCAGCAGCCCCACCATCCGGGCCCCTAGCACAGATACGCAGTATTTT. Protein product: CASSPTIRAPSTDTQYF.

J is TRBJ2-5 and V is TRBV7-3, with 9 bases identical to TRBD2. Germline loops: CDR1 SGHTA, CDR2 FQGTGA. CDR3 length: 14 amino acids. J lost 9 bases, V lost 2 bases, and 7 bases had no gene match. CDR3 nucleotides: TGTGCCAGCAGCTTAGGGACAGCGGGGGGTCCCCAGTACTTC. This codes for CASSLGTAGGPQYF.

The chain recombines TRBV6-6 with TRBJ1-3; TRBD1 might be the D (5 bases). In germline, CDR1 is MNHNY, CDR2 SVGAGI (reference sequence). Trimming left V 11 bases short and J 0 bases short, with 11 bases between. The CDR3 has 13 amino acids. CDR3 nucleotides: TGTGCCGGAGGGGAGATCTCTGGAAACACCATATATTTT. It specifies CAGGEISGNTIYF.

The V and J genes are TRBV7-9 and TRBJ1-5; D unresolved. This CDR3 comprises 13 residues. The V gene's germline CDR1 is SEHNR and CDR2 FQNEAQ (reference sequence). Between the trimmed V and J ends, which lost 7 bases and 7 bases, there was a span of 14 bases. The CDR3 sequence is CASTNQEDQPQHF. The CDR3, as DNA: TGTGCCAGCACAAACCAAGAGGACCAGCCCCAGCATTTT.

The chain is built from TRBV28 and TRBJ1-3; no reliable D call. Trimming took off 7 bases at V and 0 bases at J, with 7 bases between the two ends. CDR3 length: 13 residues. Germline CDR1 reads MDHEN; CDR2 reads SYDVKM. The CDR3, as DNA: TGTGCCAGCATTAACCTCTCTGGAAACACCATATATTTT. Translated, it gives CASINLSGNTIYF.

The rearrangement uses TRBV18 and TRBJ1-2; no clear D. Germline V gene sequence: CDR1 KGHSH, CDR2 LQKENI. The CDR3 runs to 17 residues. Trimming shortened V by 5 bases and J by 1 base, and 20 bases separated the two germline ends. In DNA form, the CDR3 reads TGTGCCAGCTCATTGGATAGAGCCAGCCGGTTTAACTATGGCTACACCTTC. Translating gives CASSLDRASRFNYGYTF.

V and J are TRBV6-5 and TRBJ1-1; D perhaps matches TRBD1 (5 bases). CDR3 size: 14 residues. Deletions cut 11 bases from V and 3 bases from J, with 19 bases between. Germline CDR1 MNHEY, CDR2 SVGAGI. The CDR3 loop is CACCIRGGYTEAFF. CDR3 nucleotides: TGTGCCTGTTGTATCCGCGGGGGTTACACTGAAGCTTTCTTT.

This chain uses TRBV7-3 with TRBJ2-3, with no clear D. Trimming removed 2 bases from V and 11 bases from J, with 11 bases in between. The germline gives CDR1 SGHTA, CDR2 FQGTGA. This CDR3 has 12 residues. CDR3 protein: CASSLSGSQQYF. CDR3 in DNA: TGTGCCAGCAGCTTATCAGGATCCCAGCAGTATTTT.

The gene calls are TRBV6-1 and TRBJ2-2; 9 bases fit TRBD2. With 7 bases clipped from V and 5 bases from J, the junction kept 5 bases outside the gene matches. This CDR3 is built from 14 residues. Germline V CDR1 and CDR2: MNHNS, SASEGT. The CDR3, as DNA: TGTGCCAGCATCCCTGCGGGGGGGACCGGGGAGCTGTTTTTT. Its protein is CASIPAGGTGELFF.

V is TRBV4-2 and J is TRBJ2-3; 9 bases map to TRBD1. The V gene's germline CDR1 is LGHNA and CDR2 YNFKEQ. The CDR3 is made up of 15 amino acids. The V gene end was trimmed by 4 bases and the J gene end by 4 bases; junction bases not matched to a gene: 6. CDR3 amino acids: CASSLGQGNSDTQYF. Written as DNA, the CDR3 is TGTGCCAGCAGCCTGGGACAGGGAAATTCAGATACGCAGTATTTT.

The V and J genes are TRBV6-6 and TRBJ1-2; no clear D gene. Germline loops: CDR1 MNHNY, CDR2 SVGAGI (reference sequence). The ends were cut back, 2 bases at V and 2 bases at J, with 12 bases in the middle. The CDR3 is 15 amino acids. CDR3 DNA: TGTGCCAGCAGTTACCCTGGCAGGTCGAACTATGGCTACACCTTC. Protein: CASSYPGRSNYGYTF.

This clone has just a few counts. V gene TRBV9 combines with J gene TRBJ2-7; D is perhaps TRBD2 (6 bases). V lost 3 bases, J lost 5 bases, and 12 bases lay in between. The germline V gene encodes CDR1 SGDLS and CDR2 YYNGEE. The CDR3 consists of 13 residues. The CDR3: CASSAQGLDEQYF. The CDR3 bases are TGTGCCAGCAGCGCCCAGGGACTGGACGAGCAGTACTTC.

The sample holds one count of this clone. V gene TRBV30 combines with J gene TRBJ2-1, with a possible D match to TRBD2 (7 bases). Germline V CDR1 and CDR2: GTSNPN, SVGIG (reference sequence). This CDR3 is 15 amino acids long. The V gene lost 0 bases and the J gene lost 5 bases, with 14 bases spanning the gap. The CDR3 DNA follows: TGTGCCTGGAGTGTAGGCTCCGGGGGGCACAATGAGCAGTTCTTC. It yields the protein CAWSVGSGGHNEQFF.

The rearrangement uses TRBV4-2 and TRBJ1-6; D is unresolved. Germline V gene sequence: CDR1 LGHNA, CDR2 YNFKEQ. This CDR3 has 16 residues. V lost 1 base, J lost 7 bases, and 14 bases lay in between. In DNA form, the CDR3 reads TGTGCCAGCAGCCAAGTCCTACAATACTTGAATTCACCCCTCCACTTT. The encoded protein is CASSQVLQYLNSPLHF.

The CDR3 is CASSPGGQGPSYEQYF. CDR3 DNA sequence: TGTGCCAGCAGCCCGGGAGGACAGGGCCCCTCATACGAGCAGTACTTC. The chain has TRBV11-3 and TRBJ2-7, with D possibly matching TRBD1 (8 bases). This CDR3 region has 16 residues. Germline values: CDR1 SGHNT, CDR2 YENEEA. V gave up 5 bases and J gave up 4 bases, with 21 bases separating them.

This chain links TRBV27 with TRBJ1-1, with D perhaps matching TRBD1 (6 bases). There are 17 residues in the CDR3. V lost 3 bases and J 2 bases, leaving 19 bases between the germline ends. The germline V gene has CDR1 MNHEY and CDR2 SMNVEV (reference sequence). CDR3 sequence (DNA): TGTGCCAGCAGTTTTAAGGGTTGGGGGACACTCAACACTGAAGCTTTCTTT. Protein product: CASSFKGWGTLNTEAFF.

The V gene is TRBV28, the J gene TRBJ2-3; no reliable D call. CDR3 size: 13 residues. V lost 2 bases and J 5 bases, leaving 8 bases between the germline ends. Germline V gene lookup returns CDR1 MDHEN and CDR2 SYDVKM. The CDR3 spells CASSLGGEDTQYF. The CDR3 DNA is TGTGCCAGCAGTTTAGGTGGGGAAGATACGCAGTATTTT.

V and J are TRBV5-4 and TRBJ2-1, with D tentatively TRBD1 (8 bases). The CDR3 spans 15 residues. Germline values: CDR1 SGHNT, CDR2 YYREEE (reference sequence). V dropped 5 bases and J dropped 4 bases, with 16 bases sitting between them. The DNA of the CDR3 is TGTGCCAGCAGAAAGGGAGGGACAGGATACAATGAGCAGTTCTTC. Encoded protein: CASRKGGTGYNEQFF.

The chain carries TRBV6-6 and TRBJ1-2, with D tentatively TRBD1 (5 bases). The CDR3 covers 16 residues. Germline assignment: CDR1 MNHNY and CDR2 SVGAGI (reference sequence). The V and J ends lost 4 bases and 1 base respectively, with 16 bases between them. For the CDR3, the DNA is TGTGCCAGCAGTTCACAATCCAGGGTTGGTAACTATGGCTACACCTTC. Translation: CASSSQSRVGNYGYTF.

This clone was seen a single time. The rearrangement links TRBV27 to TRBJ1-2; the D is unclear. Per germline, CDR1 MNHEY and CDR2 SMNVEV (reference sequence). V lost 3 bases and J lost 7, with 18 bases in between. The CDR3 sequence is 15 residues long. The CDR3 loop reads CASSLAPDITVGYTF. In nucleotides, the CDR3 is TGTGCCAGCAGTTTGGCTCCCGACATTACCGTTGGCTACACCTTC.

The chain is built from TRBV19 and TRBJ1-5; D unresolved. Germline assignment: CDR1 LNHDA and CDR2 SQIVND (reference sequence). Trimming stripped 9 bases from V and 2 bases from J, with 14 bases between. The CDR3 is made up of 14 amino acids. The chain's CDR3 is CASLGRVGNQPQHF. DNA of the CDR3: TGTGCCAGCCTAGGGAGGGTAGGCAATCAGCCCCAGCATTTT.

The V call is TRBV7-2, the J call TRBJ2-7, with D unclear. The CDR3 totals 13 residues. Germline CDR1 reads SGHTA; CDR2 reads FQGNSA. The germline V and J ends were trimmed by 4 bases and 2 bases, with 9 bases remaining between them. In DNA form, the CDR3 reads TGTGCCAGCAGCTCCCGACACGCCTACGAGCAGTACTTC. Its translation: CASSSRHAYEQYF.

This chain links TRBV30 with TRBJ1-2; maybe TRBD1 (5 bases). V gave up 4 bases and J gave up 5 bases, with 11 bases separating them. The germline V gene has CDR1 GTSNPN and CDR2 SVGIG (reference sequence). The CDR3 covers 12 residues. CDR3 residues: CAWTIAGYGYTF. The DNA of the CDR3 is TGTGCCTGGACTATCGCAGGGTATGGCTACACCTTC.

This chain uses TRBV7-2 with TRBJ2-3, with TRBD2 matching over 12 bases. The length of the CDR3 is 15 residues. Trimming at V came to 7 bases and at J to 7 bases, leaving 9 bases not matched to a gene. CDR1 is SGHTA, CDR2 FQGNSA, per germline. For the CDR3, the DNA is TGTGCCAGCAATAAAGCTAGCGGGGGGGGACATACGCAGTATTTT. Translated, it gives CASNKASGGGHTQYF.

The CDR3 protein is CASSPSGGAEETQYF. CDR3 in DNA: TGTGCCAGCAGCCCTAGCGGGGGGGCCGAAGAGACCCAGTACTTC. The chain combines TRBV11-3 with TRBJ2-5; 12 bases align to TRBD2. The CDR3 runs 15 residues. Trimming cost V 5 bases and J 3 bases; bases outside gene matches: 4. Germline V CDR1 and CDR2: SGHNT, YENEEA. Full variable domain (rest looked up from reference TRBV11-3 and TRBJ2-5): EAGVVQSPRYKIIEKKQPVAFWCNPISGHNTLYWYLQNLGQGPELLIRYENEEAVDDSQLPKDRFSAERLKGVDSTLKIQPAELGDSAVYLCASSPSGGAEETQYFGPGTRLLVL.

The rearrangement links TRBV5-1 to TRBJ1-6; D remains unclear. The CDR3 totals 15 residues. Trimming took off 0 bases at V and 5 bases at J, with 9 bases between the two ends. Per the germline V gene, CDR1 is SGHRS and CDR2 is YFSETQ. The CDR3 DNA follows: TGCGCCAGCAGCTTGGATCTGGCGGATAATTCACCCCTCCACTTT. It codes for CASSLDLADNSPLHF. Drawing the rest from reference TRBV5-1 and TRBJ1-6, the complete variable domain is KAGVTQTPRYLIKTRGQQVTLSCSPISGHRSVSWYQQTPGQGLQFLFEYFSETQRNKGNFPGRFSGRQFSNSRSEMNVSTLELGDSALYLCASSLDLADNSPLHFGNGTRLTVT.

The chain joins TRBV2 to TRBJ1-3; unclear D gene. The V gene's germline CDR1 is SNHLY and CDR2 FYNNEI. Trimming left V 6 bases short and J 4 bases short, with 16 bases between. The CDR3 contains 15 residues. CDR3 DNA sequence: TGTGCCAGCAGACGGTGGAGGGATACCGGAAACACCATATATTTT. Encoded protein: CASRRWRDTGNTIYF.

The chain carries TRBV30 and TRBJ1-4, with 7 bases aligning to TRBD1. Germline assignment: CDR1 GTSNPN and CDR2 SVGIG (reference sequence). CDR3 length: 14 residues. V lost 3 bases, J lost 3 bases, and 4 bases stayed unmatched. CDR3 DNA: TGTGCCTGGAGAGGGACAGTTGCTAATGAAAAACTGTTTTTT. Encoded protein: CAWRGTVANEKLFF.